This entry lists 21 T cell receptor beta chains sequenced from one sample in a study of beta chain features in type 1 diabetes. The investigators reverse transcribed all of the isolated RNA, so they sequenced expressed TCRB transcripts. Only in-frame clones appear in the TCRdb table, and some are missing; sequencing was by immunoSEQ multiplex PCR. The data show about 230,000 clones, with over 8.5% seen just once and about 0.03% held by the top ten. The source material was naive CD4+ T cells from blood. The receptors derive from a woman aged 18-30 years in good health.

This clone was detected a few times. The V and J genes are TRBV5-4 and TRBJ1-2; 8 bases align to TRBD1. The CDR3 totals 14 residues. Unmatched junction bases numbered 5, after V lost 0 bases and J lost 7 bases. Germline V gives CDR1 SGHNT, CDR2 YYREEE (reference sequence). This CDR3 is CASSLAQGAGGYTF. DNA for the CDR3: TGTGCCAGCAGCTTGGCCCAGGGGGCCGGTGGCTACACCTTC.

This clone was seen a few times. The V and J genes are TRBV6-5 and TRBJ2-2; possibly TRBD2 for D (6 bases). CDR3 length equals 14 residues. Trimming removed 8 bases at V and 1 base at J, with 11 bases between. Germline lookup yields CDR1 MNHEY and CDR2 SVGAGI. CDR3 DNA: TGTGCCAGCTTGACTAGTAGGAACACCGGGGAGCTGTTTTTT. It specifies CASLTSRNTGELFF.

The sample holds a few counts of this clone. The gene calls are TRBV30 and TRBJ2-1, with 12 bases matching TRBD2. There are 15 residues in the CDR3. The V gene's germline CDR1 is GTSNPN and CDR2 SVGIG (reference sequence). V lost 3 bases and J lost 5; bases outside the gene matches: 5. Here the CDR3 DNA reads TGTGCCTGGAGCGTTGGACTAGCGGGGAACAATGAGCAGTTCTTC. Encoded protein: CAWSVGLAGNNEQFF.

The rearrangement uses TRBV2 and TRBJ2-2; D may be TRBD2 (5 bases). CDR1 SNHLY and CDR2 FYNNEI come from the germline V gene. V was shortened by 0 bases and J by 6 bases, with 14 bases between the two germline ends. CDR3 length: 16 residues. The CDR3 DNA reads as TGTGCCAGCAGTGAAGCGCGGGCGGAAAGCTCCGGGGAGCTGTTTTTT. As protein: CASSEARAESSGELFF. Full variable domain (outside the CDR3, taken from reference TRBV2 and TRBJ2-2): EPEVTQTPSHQVTQMGQEVILRCVPISNHLYFYWYRQILGQKVEFLVSFYNNEISEKSEIFDDQFSVERPDGSNFTLKIRSTKLEDSAMYFCASSEARAESSGELFFGEGSRLTVL.

This chain connects TRBV29-1 to TRBJ1-2; D is perhaps TRBD1 (6 bases). Per the germline V gene, CDR1 is SQVTM and CDR2 is ANQGSEA. The CDR3 consists of 12 residues. Between the trimmed V and J ends, which lost 7 bases and 8 bases, there was a span of 17 bases. In nucleotides, the CDR3 is TGCAGCGACGGGAACACAGGGTACGGCTACACCTTC. The encoded protein is CSDGNTGYGYTF.

The chain employs TRBV19 and TRBJ1-5; possible D gene TRBD1, 6 bases. CDR1 and CDR2 (germline): LNHDA, SQIVND (reference sequence). The V end lost 6 bases, the J end lost 1 base, and 10 bases lay between the germline ends. The CDR3 extends over 14 amino acids. The CDR3 loop reads CASSQGISNQPQHF. The CDR3 nucleotides are TGTGCCAGTAGCCAGGGGATAAGCAATCAGCCCCAGCATTTT.

This chain uses TRBV7-9 with TRBJ2-5, with D uncertain. Germline-derived CDR1 and CDR2 are SEHNR and FQNEAQ (reference sequence). CDR3 length: 15 residues. Trimming left V 7 bases short and J 0 bases short, with 15 bases between. CDR3 DNA sequence: TGTGCCAGCACCCTACCGGGTTCTAACCAAGAGACCCAGTACTTC. Encoded protein: CASTLPGSNQETQYF.

This chain links TRBV7-6 with TRBJ2-7; tentative D call: TRBD1 (5 bases). This CDR3 has 15 amino acids. From germline, CDR1 is SGHVS and CDR2 FNYEAQ. V was cut by 2 bases and J by 6 bases, with 17 bases left in between. Here the CDR3 DNA reads TGTGCCAGCAGCTTACTTCAGGGTAATAGTGGCGAGCAGTACTTC. It is translated as CASSLLQGNSGEQYF.

This chain joins TRBV18 and TRBJ1-2, with TRBD1 matching 8 bases. CDR3 size: 17 residues. The germline gives CDR1 KGHSH, CDR2 LQKENI. The trim removed 6 bases at V and 3 bases at J, leaving 15 bases unmatched. The CDR3 sequence: CASSAKTGQGSHYGYTF. Written as DNA, the CDR3 is TGTGCCAGCTCGGCCAAGACAGGACAGGGTAGCCACTATGGCTACACCTTC.

This sequence joins TRBV25-1 and TRBJ2-5; a possible D gene is TRBD1 (5 bases). V was shortened by 8 bases and J by 3 bases, with 19 bases between the two germline ends. The CDR3 has 15 amino acids. The germline V gene has CDR1 MGHDK and CDR2 SYGVNS. This CDR3 is CASPGNWDDEETQYF. As DNA, the CDR3 is TGTGCCAGCCCAGGGAACTGGGATGATGAAGAGACCCAGTACTTC.

The chain couples TRBV5-4 to TRBJ2-1; possibly TRBD2 for D (5 bases). Germline-derived CDR1 and CDR2 are SGHNT and YYREEE (reference sequence). There are 17 residues in the CDR3. Trimming removed 4 bases from V and 7 bases from J, with 24 bases in between. The CDR3, as DNA: TGTGCCAGCAGCGAATCCCGGATTGGCGGGTCCGCGAATGAGCAGTTCTTC. Its translation: CASSESRIGGSANEQFF.

CDR3 in amino acids: CASSLAAGNTEAFF. The CDR3 nucleotides read TGCGCCAGCAGCTTGGCCGCAGGAAACACTGAAGCTTTCTTT. J is TRBJ1-1 and V is TRBV5-1; D is uncertain. CDR3 length: 14 amino acids. The germline CDR1 and CDR2 sequences are SGHRS and YFSETQ. Trimming cost V 0 bases and J 2 bases, with 8 bases left between them. Based on the CDR3 plus reference TRBV5-1 and TRBJ1-1, the full variable domain is KAGVTQTPRYLIKTRGQQVTLSCSPISGHRSVSWYQQTPGQGLQFLFEYFSETQRNKGNFPGRFSGRQFSNSRSEMNVSTLELGDSALYLCASSLAAGNTEAFFGQGTRLTVV.

This clone was counted between two and nine times. V usage is TRBV7-2 and J usage is TRBJ2-1; 8 positions match TRBD2. The junction had 5 bases not matched to a gene; V was cut back by 1 base and J by 0 bases. The CDR3 covers 17 residues. CDR1 is SGHTA, CDR2 FQGNSA, per germline. DNA for the CDR3: TGTGCCAGCAGCTTAGGGGGGCGGGGGGCCTCCTACAATGAGCAGTTCTTC. It translates to CASSLGGRGASYNEQFF.

The chain carries TRBV29-1 and TRBJ1-1; perhaps TRBD1 as D (5 bases). The CDR3 runs to 14 residues. CDR1 and CDR2 from the germline V gene are SQVTM and ANQGSEA. V was pared by 7 bases and J by 0 bases, with 15 bases between. In DNA form, the CDR3 reads TGCAGCGCCCACGAGCGGGGCTTGAACACTGAAGCTTTCTTT. Translation: CSAHERGLNTEAFF.

This clone was observed a handful of times. This chain uses TRBV6-6 with TRBJ1-4; tentative D call: TRBD1 (5 bases). Between the trimmed V and J ends, which lost 7 bases and 4 bases, there was a span of 10 bases. CDR3 length: 13 amino acids. From germline, CDR1 is MNHNY and CDR2 SVGAGI (reference sequence). CDR3 residues: CASKTVLNEKLFF. The CDR3 DNA sequence: TGTGCCAGCAAGACAGTCCTTAATGAAAAACTGTTTTTT.

This clone showed up just a few times. The gene calls are TRBV7-9 and TRBJ2-5, with 7 positions matching TRBD2. Germline assignment: CDR1 SEHNR and CDR2 FQNEAQ (reference sequence). The CDR3 extends over 16 amino acids. The CDR3 DNA follows: TGTGCAGCAAGTGCCGGCGGGGGAGACGACCGGGAGACCCAGTACTTC. Protein sequence: CAASAGGGDDRETQYF.

The V gene is TRBV2, the J gene TRBJ2-7, with D perhaps being TRBD1 or TRBD2 (9 bases each). Germline CDR1 and CDR2: SNHLY and FYNNEI. CDR3 length: 15 residues. V lost 0 bases, J lost 12 bases, and 21 bases lay in between. The CDR3 sequence is CASSEAPDRGAGGYF. The CDR3 nucleotides are TGTGCCAGCAGTGAAGCCCCGGACAGGGGAGCGGGGGGGTACTTC.

This chain connects TRBV30 to TRBJ1-2; D is unclear. V gave up 0 bases and J gave up 7 bases, with 21 bases separating them. There are 16 residues in the CDR3. Germline V CDR1 and CDR2: GTSNPN, SVGIG (reference sequence). The CDR3 DNA sequence: TGTGCCTGGAGTGTACTACGGGGTTTCGCGGAGTCTGGCTACACCTTC. It is translated as CAWSVLRGFAESGYTF.

This chain links TRBV5-1 with TRBJ1-2, with a tentative D call TRBD1 (6 bases). CDR3 length: 15 amino acids. V was clipped by 5 bases and J by 2 bases, with 16 bases between them. The germline V gene has CDR1 SGHRS and CDR2 YFSETQ. CDR3 sequence reads: CASRWTVEGNYGYTF. CDR3 coding DNA: TGCGCCAGCAGATGGACAGTTGAGGGGAACTATGGCTACACCTTC.

V usage is TRBV7-9 and J usage is TRBJ2-1, with a tentative D call TRBD1 (5 bases). The V gene's germline CDR1 is SEHNR and CDR2 FQNEAQ (reference sequence). Trimming cost V 0 bases and J 6 bases, with 12 bases left between them. This CDR3 is built from 15 residues. The CDR3 reads CASSLADSVVNEQFF. CDR3 nucleotides: TGTGCCAGCAGCTTAGCTGACAGCGTGGTCAATGAGCAGTTCTTC.

The gene calls are TRBV2 and TRBJ2-3, with 12 bases lining up with TRBD2. CDR1 is SNHLY, CDR2 FYNNEI, per germline. CDR3 length: 16 residues. Trimming took 6 bases from V and 6 from J; bases not matched to a gene: 10. The CDR3 is CASRQRPSGGADTQYF. CDR3 DNA: TGTGCCAGCAGGCAGAGGCCTAGCGGGGGGGCCGATACGCAGTATTTT.